One and the same sample provided the 15 T cell receptor beta chains below, sequenced in a study of T cells after yellow fever vaccination. TCRdb called the 5' RACE reads again in MiXCR, with one record for every CDR3 protein. The sample includes about 340,000 distinct CDR3 sequences, about an eighth of them seen just once. Sequencing was performed on CD4+ T cells sorted from PBMCs, taken 15 days after the yellow fever booster vaccination. The source is a man between 18 and 29 years old who received the YFV17D yellow fever vaccine.

This clonotype was counted ten times or more. The chain recombines TRBV15 with TRBJ1-2; D is unclear. From germline, CDR1 is LNHNV and CDR2 YYDKDF (reference sequence). The V gene lost 3 bases and the J gene lost 8 bases, with 10 bases spanning the gap. The CDR3 is 12 amino acids. CDR3 sequence (DNA): TGTGCCACCAGCAGGTCGACGGAGGGCTACACCTTC. This gives the protein CATSRSTEGYTF.

Only a few counts were recorded for this clonotype. The J gene is TRBJ2-5, the V gene TRBV7-9; the D is unclear. V dropped 2 bases and J dropped 4 bases, with 17 bases sitting between them. The CDR3 consists of 16 residues. Germline V gene sequence: CDR1 SEHNR, CDR2 FQNEAQ (reference sequence). CDR3 in DNA: TGTGCCAGCAGCTTATCCAGTTTCGCAAGATTAGAGACCCAGTACTTC. Its translation is CASSLSSFARLETQYF. Variable domain in full (rest from reference TRBV7-9 and TRBJ2-5): DTGVSQNPRHKITKRGQNVTFRCDPISEHNRLYWYRQTLGQGPEFLTYFQNEAQLEKSRLLSDRFSAERPKGSFSTLEIQRTEQGDSAMYLCASSLSSFARLETQYFGPGTRLLVL.

This clonotype was seen a few times. The chain joins TRBV5-4 to TRBJ1-1; D is ambiguous. Germline V gene sequence: CDR1 SGHNT, CDR2 YYREEE (reference sequence). Trimming removed 0 bases from V and 2 bases from J, with 8 bases in between. This CDR3 is 14 amino acids long. CDR3 protein: CASSLDLVNTEAFF. The CDR3 DNA reads as TGTGCCAGCAGCTTGGATCTGGTAAACACTGAAGCTTTCTTT.

This clonotype was picked up many times. The chain joins TRBV7-8 to TRBJ1-1, with D perhaps matching TRBD1 (5 bases). Looked up from germline, CDR1 is SGHVS and CDR2 is FQNEAQ. The germline V and J ends were trimmed by 0 bases and 11 bases, with 13 bases remaining between them. CDR3 length equals 13 residues. CDR3 bases: TGTGCCAGCAGCTTAGCGATCGGGGAGGGGGCTTTCTTT. Translation: CASSLAIGEGAFF.

This clonotype was picked up a small number of times. The chain recombines TRBV12-5 with TRBJ2-5, with no clear D. This CDR3 spans 13 amino acids. V shed 2 bases and J shed 0 bases, with 4 bases lying between them. Germline CDR1 and CDR2: LGHNT and FRNRAP. This CDR3 is CASGLRYQETQYF. The CDR3 coding sequence is TGTGCTAGTGGTTTGAGGTACCAAGAGACCCAGTACTTC.

About this clonotype itself: Germline and junction disagree at one end, which may indicate a read error. The rearrangement joins TRBV18 to TRBJ2-7, with 8 bases identical to TRBD2. Germline V gene lookup returns CDR1 KGHSH and CDR2 LQKENI. CDR3 length: 15 amino acids. The CDR3 sequence: CASSPPGTSTYEQYF. The CDR3 nucleotides read TGTGCCAGCTCCCCACCCGGGACTAGTACCTACGAGCAGTACTTC.

This clonotype was observed a few times. The chain recombines TRBV7-3 with TRBJ2-5, with TRBD1 as a possible D gene (5 bases). V lost 0 bases and J lost 4, with 12 bases in between. Germline V gene data show CDR1 as SGHTA and CDR2 as FQGTGA. This CDR3 comprises 15 residues. The CDR3 region has the DNA TGTGCCAGCAGCTTAACAACAGGTTTAGGAGAGACCCAGTACTTC. It translates to CASSLTTGLGETQYF.

This clonotype appeared a few times. This chain links TRBV14 with TRBJ2-5, with D possibly matching TRBD2 (6 bases). Looked up from germline, CDR1 is SGHDN and CDR2 is FVKESK. Trimming shortened V by 1 base and J by 5 bases, and 17 bases separated the two germline ends. CDR3 length: 16 residues. The CDR3 spells CASSQGLTRAGETQYF. Here the CDR3 DNA reads TGTGCCAGCAGCCAAGGCCTGACTAGGGCGGGGGAGACCCAGTACTTC. The full variable domain, its missing parts supplied by reference TRBV14 and TRBJ2-5, is EAGVTQFPSHSVIEKGQTVTLRCDPISGHDNLYWYRRVMGKEIKFLLHFVKESKQDESGMPNNRFLAERTGGTYSTLKVQPAELEDSGVYFCASSQGLTRAGETQYFGPGTRLLVL.

The chain uses TRBV15 and TRBJ1-5; tentatively, D is TRBD1 (5 bases). V was pared by 0 bases and J by 8 bases, with 14 bases between. The CDR3 is 15 amino acids. CDR1 is LNHNV and CDR2 is YYDKDF in the germline V gene (reference sequence). The CDR3 loop reads CATSREGAAWEPQHF. CDR3 coding DNA: TGTGCCACCAGCAGAGAAGGGGCCGCGTGGGAGCCCCAGCATTTT.

By sample share, this clonotype is medium-sized. The CDR3 bases are TGTGCCAGCAGTTTACGGCGGGGGGATTCCTACAATGAGCAGTTCTTC. Protein product: CASSLRRGDSYNEQFF. The chain employs TRBV27 and TRBJ2-1; 8 positions match TRBD2. The CDR3 is 16 residues long. With 2 bases clipped from V and 1 base from J, the junction kept 4 bases outside the gene matches. In germline, CDR1 is MNHEY, CDR2 SMNVEV (reference sequence).

A few counts support this clonotype. The V and J genes are TRBV12-3 or TRBV12-4 and TRBJ1-6, with no clear D. This CDR3 is 14 amino acids long. V dropped 7 bases and J dropped 0 bases, with 7 bases sitting between them. CDR3 sequence: CASKKSSYNSPLHF. The CDR3 DNA follows: TGTGCCAGCAAGAAGAGCTCCTATAATTCACCCCTCCACTTT.

This clonotype was seen only a few times. V and J are TRBV5-5 and TRBJ1-1; TRBD1 matches 8 bases. CDR1 SGHKS and CDR2 YYEKEE come from the germline V gene (reference sequence). V lost 4 bases, J lost 0 bases, and 5 bases stayed unmatched. There are 15 residues in the CDR3. CDR3 amino acids: CASSPLGQVNTEAFF. In DNA, the CDR3 is TGTGCCAGCAGCCCCCTGGGACAGGTGAACACTGAAGCTTTCTTT.

The chain employs TRBV4-3 and TRBJ2-7, with D tentatively TRBD1 (5 bases). The CDR3 contains 13 residues. Trimming took 4 bases from V and 6 from J, leaving 13 bases between them. Germline CDR1 and CDR2: LGHNA and YSLEER. This CDR3 is CASSPDGHREQYF. For the CDR3, the DNA is TGCGCCAGCAGCCCAGACGGACATCGCGAGCAGTACTTC.

This clonotype was found a few times. The CDR3 DNA is TGTGCCAGCAGCCTCCGGGACAGGGGGTACAATGAGCAGTTCTTC. This encodes CASSLRDRGYNEQFF. V gene TRBV7-9 combines with J gene TRBJ2-1; 11 bases are a match to TRBD1. In germline, CDR1 is SEHNR, CDR2 FQNEAQ (reference sequence). There are 15 residues in the CDR3. With V trimmed by 5 bases and J by 4 bases, 4 bases remained unmatched.

This clonotype was counted between two and nine times. V usage is TRBV24-1 and J usage is TRBJ2-6; D uncertain. The V end was cut by 6 bases, the J end by 2 bases, with 4 bases between. The length of the CDR3 is 13 residues. Per germline, CDR1 KGHDR and CDR2 SFDVKD. The CDR3 nucleotides are TGTGCCACCAGTATTCCTGGGGCCAACGTCCTGACTTTC. It is translated as CATSIPGANVLTF.